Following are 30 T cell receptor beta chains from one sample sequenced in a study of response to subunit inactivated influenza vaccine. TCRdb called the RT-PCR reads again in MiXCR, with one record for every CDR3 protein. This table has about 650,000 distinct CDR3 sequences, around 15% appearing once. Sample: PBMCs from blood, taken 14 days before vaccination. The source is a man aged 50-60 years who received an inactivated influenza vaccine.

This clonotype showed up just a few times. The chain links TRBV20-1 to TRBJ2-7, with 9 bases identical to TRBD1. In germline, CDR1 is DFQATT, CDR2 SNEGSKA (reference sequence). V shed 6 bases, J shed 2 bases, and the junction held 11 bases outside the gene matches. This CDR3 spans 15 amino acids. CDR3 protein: CSATAGQGKTYEQYF. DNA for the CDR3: TGCAGTGCAACGGCGGGACAGGGAAAAACCTACGAGCAGTACTTC.

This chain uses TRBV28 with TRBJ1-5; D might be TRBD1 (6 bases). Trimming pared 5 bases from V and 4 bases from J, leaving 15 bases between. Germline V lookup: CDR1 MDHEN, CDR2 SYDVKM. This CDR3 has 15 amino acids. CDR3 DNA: TGTGCCAGCAGTCCCCGGGGGGGCGGAAATCAGCCCCAGCATTTT. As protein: CASSPRGGGNQPQHF.

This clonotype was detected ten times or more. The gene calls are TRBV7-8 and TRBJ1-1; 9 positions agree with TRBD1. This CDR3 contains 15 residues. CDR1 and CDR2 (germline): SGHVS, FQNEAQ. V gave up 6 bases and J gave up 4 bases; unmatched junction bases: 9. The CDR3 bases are TGTGCCAGCAGGAATCGGACAGGGGACCGCACTGAAGCTTTCTTT. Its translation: CASRNRTGDRTEAFF.

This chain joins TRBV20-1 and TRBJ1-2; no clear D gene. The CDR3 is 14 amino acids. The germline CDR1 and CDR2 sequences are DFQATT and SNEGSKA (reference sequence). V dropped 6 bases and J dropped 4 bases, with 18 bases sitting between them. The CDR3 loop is CSATLRRSSYGYTF. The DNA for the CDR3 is TGCAGTGCCACTCTGAGGCGCTCCTCCTATGGCTACACCTTC.

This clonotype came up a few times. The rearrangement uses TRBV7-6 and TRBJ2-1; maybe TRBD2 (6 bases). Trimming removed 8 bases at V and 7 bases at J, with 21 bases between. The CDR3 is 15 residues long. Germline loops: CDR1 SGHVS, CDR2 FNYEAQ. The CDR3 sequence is CASASARSGPNEQFF. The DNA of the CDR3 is TGTGCCAGCGCATCAGCCCGTAGCGGCCCGAATGAGCAGTTCTTC.

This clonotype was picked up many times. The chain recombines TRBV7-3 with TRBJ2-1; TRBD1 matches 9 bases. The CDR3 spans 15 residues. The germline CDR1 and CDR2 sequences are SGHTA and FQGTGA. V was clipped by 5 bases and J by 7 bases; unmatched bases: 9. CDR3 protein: CASSRMTGGANEQFF. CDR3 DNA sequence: TGTGCCAGCAGCCGTATGACAGGGGGAGCGAATGAGCAGTTCTTC.

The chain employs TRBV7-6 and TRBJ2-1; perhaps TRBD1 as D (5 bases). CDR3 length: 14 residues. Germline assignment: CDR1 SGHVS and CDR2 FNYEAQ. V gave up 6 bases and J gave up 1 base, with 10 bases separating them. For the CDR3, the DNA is TGTGCCAGCAGGTTGACAGTGTCCTACAATGAGCAGTTCTTC. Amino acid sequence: CASRLTVSYNEQFF.

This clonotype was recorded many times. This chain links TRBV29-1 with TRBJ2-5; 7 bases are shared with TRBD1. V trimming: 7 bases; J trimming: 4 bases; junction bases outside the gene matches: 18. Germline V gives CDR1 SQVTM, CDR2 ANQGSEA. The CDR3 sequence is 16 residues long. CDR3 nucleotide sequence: TGCAGCGCCTGGGCCATCATTACAGGGGTTGGAGAGACCCAGTACTTC. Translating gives CSAWAIITGVGETQYF.

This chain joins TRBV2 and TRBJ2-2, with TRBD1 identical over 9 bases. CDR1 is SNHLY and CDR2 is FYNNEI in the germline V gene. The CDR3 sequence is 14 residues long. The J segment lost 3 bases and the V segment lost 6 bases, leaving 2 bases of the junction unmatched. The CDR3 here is CASRRQGDTGELFF. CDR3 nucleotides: TGTGCCAGCAGAAGACAGGGGGACACCGGGGAGCTGTTTTTT.

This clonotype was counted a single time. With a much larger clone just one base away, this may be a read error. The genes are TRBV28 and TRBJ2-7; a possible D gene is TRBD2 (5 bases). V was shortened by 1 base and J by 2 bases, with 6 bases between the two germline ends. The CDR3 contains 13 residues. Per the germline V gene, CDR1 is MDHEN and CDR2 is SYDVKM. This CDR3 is CASSLFGTYEQYF. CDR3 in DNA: TGTGCCAGCAGTTTATTCGGGACCTACGAGCAGTACTTC.

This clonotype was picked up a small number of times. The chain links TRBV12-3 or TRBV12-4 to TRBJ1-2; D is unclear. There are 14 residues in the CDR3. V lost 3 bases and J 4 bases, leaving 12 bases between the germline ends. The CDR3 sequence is CASSFEGQVYGYTF. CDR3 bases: TGTGCCAGCAGTTTTGAAGGGCAAGTCTATGGCTACACCTTC.

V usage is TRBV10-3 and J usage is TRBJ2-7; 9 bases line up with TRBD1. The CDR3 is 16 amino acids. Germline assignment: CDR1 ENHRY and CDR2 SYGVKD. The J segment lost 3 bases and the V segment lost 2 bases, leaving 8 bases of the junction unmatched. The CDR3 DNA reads TGTGCCATCAGTGAGCCCGGACAGGGGCCCTACTACGAGCAGTACTTC. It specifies CAISEPGQGPYYEQYF.

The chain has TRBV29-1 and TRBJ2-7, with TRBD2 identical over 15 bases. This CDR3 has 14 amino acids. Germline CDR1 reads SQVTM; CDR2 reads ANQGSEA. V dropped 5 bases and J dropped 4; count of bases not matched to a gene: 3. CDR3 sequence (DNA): TGCAGCGTTTGGACTAGCGGGAGGGAATACGAGCAGTACTTC. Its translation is CSVWTSGREYEQYF.

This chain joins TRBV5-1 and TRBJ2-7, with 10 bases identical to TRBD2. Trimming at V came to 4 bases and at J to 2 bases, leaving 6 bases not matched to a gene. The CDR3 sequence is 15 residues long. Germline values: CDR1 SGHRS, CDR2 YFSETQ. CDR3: CASSPKLAGPYEQYF. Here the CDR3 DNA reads TGCGCCAGCAGCCCCAAACTAGCGGGACCCTACGAGCAGTACTTC.

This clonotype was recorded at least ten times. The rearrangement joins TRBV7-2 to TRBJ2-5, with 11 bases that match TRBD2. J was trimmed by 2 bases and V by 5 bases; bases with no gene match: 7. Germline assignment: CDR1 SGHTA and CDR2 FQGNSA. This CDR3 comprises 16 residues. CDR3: CASSPRGLADQETQYF. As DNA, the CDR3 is TGTGCCAGCAGCCCCCGGGGACTAGCGGATCAAGAGACCCAGTACTTC.

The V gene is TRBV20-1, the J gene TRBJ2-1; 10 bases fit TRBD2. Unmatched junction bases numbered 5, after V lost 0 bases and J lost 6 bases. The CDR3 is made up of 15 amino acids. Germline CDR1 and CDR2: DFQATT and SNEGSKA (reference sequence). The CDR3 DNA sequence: TGCAGTGCTAGAGATTTCCAGCGGGGGGGCAATGAGCAGTTCTTC. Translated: CSARDFQRGGNEQFF.

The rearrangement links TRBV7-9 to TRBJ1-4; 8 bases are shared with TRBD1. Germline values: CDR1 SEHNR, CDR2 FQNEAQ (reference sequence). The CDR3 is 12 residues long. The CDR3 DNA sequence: TGTGCGACCGGGACAGGTGGGGAAAAACTGTTTTTT. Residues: CATGTGGEKLFF.

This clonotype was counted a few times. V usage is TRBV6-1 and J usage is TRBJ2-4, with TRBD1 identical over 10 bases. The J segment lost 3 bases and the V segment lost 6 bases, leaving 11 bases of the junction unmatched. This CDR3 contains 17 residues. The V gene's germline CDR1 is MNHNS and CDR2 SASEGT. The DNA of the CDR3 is TGTGCCAGCAGCACCTACACCGGGACAGGGGTCAAAAACATTCAGTACTTC. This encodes CASSTYTGTGVKNIQYF.

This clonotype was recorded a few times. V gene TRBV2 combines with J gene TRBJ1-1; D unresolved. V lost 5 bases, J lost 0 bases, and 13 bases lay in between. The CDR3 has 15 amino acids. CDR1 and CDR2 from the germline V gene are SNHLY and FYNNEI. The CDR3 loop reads CASSPRTLMNTEAFF. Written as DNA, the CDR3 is TGTGCCAGCAGTCCCAGGACCCTCATGAACACTGAAGCTTTCTTT.

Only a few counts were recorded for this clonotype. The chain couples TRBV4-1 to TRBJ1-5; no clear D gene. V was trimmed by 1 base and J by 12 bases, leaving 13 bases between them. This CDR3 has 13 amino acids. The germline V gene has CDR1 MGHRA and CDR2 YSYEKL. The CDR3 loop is CASSQVGQEVQHF. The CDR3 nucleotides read TGCGCCAGCAGCCAAGTAGGGCAGGAGGTCCAGCATTTT.

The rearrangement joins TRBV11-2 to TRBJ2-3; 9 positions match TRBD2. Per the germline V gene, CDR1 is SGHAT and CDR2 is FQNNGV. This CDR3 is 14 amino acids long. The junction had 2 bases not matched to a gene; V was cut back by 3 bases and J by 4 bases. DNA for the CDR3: TGTGCCAGCAGCTTGCGGGGGGGGTCAGATACGCAGTATTTT. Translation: CASSLRGGSDTQYF.

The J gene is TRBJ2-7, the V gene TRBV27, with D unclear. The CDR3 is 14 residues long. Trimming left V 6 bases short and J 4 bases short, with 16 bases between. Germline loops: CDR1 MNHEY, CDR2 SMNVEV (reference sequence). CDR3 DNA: TGTGCCAGCAGGACTCGGGTCCGCCCTTACGAGCAGTACTTC. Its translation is CASRTRVRPYEQYF.

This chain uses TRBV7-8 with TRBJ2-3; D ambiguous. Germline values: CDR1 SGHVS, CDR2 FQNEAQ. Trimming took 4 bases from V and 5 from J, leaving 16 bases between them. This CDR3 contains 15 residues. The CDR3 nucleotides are TGTGCCAGCAGCTCCGGGTTCCGTGCTCTAGATACGCAGTATTTT. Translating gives CASSSGFRALDTQYF.

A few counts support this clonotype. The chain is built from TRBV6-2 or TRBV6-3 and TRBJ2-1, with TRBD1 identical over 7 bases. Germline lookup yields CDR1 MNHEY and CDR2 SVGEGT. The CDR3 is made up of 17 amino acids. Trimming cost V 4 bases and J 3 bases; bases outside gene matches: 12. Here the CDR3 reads CASSSDRDPEVYNEQFF. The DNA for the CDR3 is TGTGCCAGCAGTTCCGACAGGGACCCAGAAGTCTACAATGAGCAGTTCTTC.

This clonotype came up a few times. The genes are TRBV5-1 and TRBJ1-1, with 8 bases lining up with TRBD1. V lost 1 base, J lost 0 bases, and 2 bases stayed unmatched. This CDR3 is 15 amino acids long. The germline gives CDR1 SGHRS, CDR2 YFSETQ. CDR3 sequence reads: CASSLTGQVNTEAFF. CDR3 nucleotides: TGCGCCAGCAGCTTGACGGGACAGGTGAACACTGAAGCTTTCTTT.

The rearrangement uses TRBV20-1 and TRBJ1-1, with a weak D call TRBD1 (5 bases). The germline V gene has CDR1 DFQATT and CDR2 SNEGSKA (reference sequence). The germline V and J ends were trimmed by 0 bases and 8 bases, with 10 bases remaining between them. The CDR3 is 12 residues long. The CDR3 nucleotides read TGCAGTGCTAGAGATCACAGGAGCGAAGCTTTCTTT. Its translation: CSARDHRSEAFF.

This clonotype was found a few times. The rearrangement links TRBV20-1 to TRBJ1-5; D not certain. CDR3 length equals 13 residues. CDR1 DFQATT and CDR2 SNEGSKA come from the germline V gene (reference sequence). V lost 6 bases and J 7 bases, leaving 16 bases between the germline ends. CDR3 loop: CSAIQGYDQPQHF. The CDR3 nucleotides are TGCAGTGCCATACAAGGGTATGACCAGCCCCAGCATTTT.

The CDR3 loop reads CASSLEAWETQQFF. The CDR3 nucleotides are TGTGCCAGCAGTTTGGAGGCGTGGGAAACCCAGCAGTTCTTC. The genes are TRBV28 and TRBJ2-1; a weak D match, TRBD2 (5 bases). Germline-derived CDR1 and CDR2 are MDHEN and SYDVKM. Trimming removed 3 bases from V and 11 bases from J, with 17 bases in between. This CDR3 spans 14 amino acids.

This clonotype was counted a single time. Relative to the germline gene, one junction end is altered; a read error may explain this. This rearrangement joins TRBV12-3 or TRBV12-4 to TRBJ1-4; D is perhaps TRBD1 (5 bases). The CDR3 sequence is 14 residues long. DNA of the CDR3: TGTGACAGCAGTGCGGGCTCGGGGGGTGAAAAACTGTTTTTT. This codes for CDSSAGSGGEKLFF.

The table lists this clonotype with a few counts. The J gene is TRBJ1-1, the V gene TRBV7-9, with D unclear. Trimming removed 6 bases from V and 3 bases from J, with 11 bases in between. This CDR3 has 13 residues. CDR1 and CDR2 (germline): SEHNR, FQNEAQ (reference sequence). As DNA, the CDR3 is TGTGCCAGCAGTCGAGCGCGGGACACTGAAGCTTTCTTT. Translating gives CASSRARDTEAFF. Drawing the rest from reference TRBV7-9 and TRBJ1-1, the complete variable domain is DTGVSQNPRHKITKRGQNVTFRCDPISEHNRLYWYRQTLGQGPEFLTYFQNEAQLEKSRLLSDRFSAERPKGSFSTLEIQRTEQGDSAMYLCASSRARDTEAFFGQGTRLTVV.